Listed here are 18 T cell receptor beta chains from one sample, sequenced in a study of T cell changes during pregnancy in multiple sclerosis. The data were produced by immunoSEQ multiplex PCR, yet TCRdb's version contains in-frame clones alone and is incomplete. This sample has roughly 80,000 clones, with around 90% found just once. The sample consisted of peripheral blood, taken before pregnancy. All receptors derive from a female donor with multiple sclerosis, enrolled in a pregnancy study.

The J gene is TRBJ2-7, the V gene TRBV15; a weak D match, TRBD1 (6 bases). Trimming took off 5 bases at V and 7 bases at J, with 12 bases between the two ends. Germline CDR1 is LNHNV and CDR2 is YYDKDF (reference sequence). The CDR3 is 12 residues long. CDR3 DNA: TGTGCCACCAGCCTACAGGGACGAGAGCAGTACTTC. It codes for CATSLQGREQYF.

This sequence joins TRBV2 and TRBJ2-3; TRBD1 might be the D (7 bases). Per the germline V gene, CDR1 is SNHLY and CDR2 is FYNNEI. The CDR3 covers 16 residues. V dropped 0 bases and J dropped 5 bases, with 15 bases sitting between them. This CDR3 reads CASSEAGNRGGDTQYF. In DNA form, the CDR3 reads TGTGCCAGCAGTGAAGCGGGGAACAGGGGAGGAGATACGCAGTATTTT. Looking up the rest from reference TRBV2 and TRBJ2-3 gives the full variable domain: EPEVTQTPSHQVTQMGQEVILRCVPISNHLYFYWYRQILGQKVEFLVSFYNNEISEKSEIFDDQFSVERPDGSNFTLKIRSTKLEDSAMYFCASSEAGNRGGDTQYFGPGTRLTVL.

This chain joins TRBV2 and TRBJ2-7; 13 bases fit TRBD2. The length of the CDR3 is 15 residues. Germline CDR1 SNHLY, CDR2 FYNNEI. After removal of 7 bases from V and 2 bases from J, the junction contained 5 bases not matched to a gene. The CDR3 nucleotides are TGTGCCAGCAAACCGACTAGCGGGGGGACCTACGAGCAGTACTTC. Translated, it gives CASKPTSGGTYEQYF.

This chain joins TRBV27 and TRBJ2-3; 8 bases line up with TRBD2. V shed 6 bases and J 2 bases; nucleotides not matched to a gene: 16. This CDR3 contains 18 residues. Germline CDR1 is MNHEY and CDR2 is SMNVEV (reference sequence). The CDR3 loop is CASRGGIAGLTNTDTQYF. The CDR3 DNA sequence: TGTGCCAGCAGGGGGGGGATAGCGGGACTTACTAACACAGATACGCAGTATTTT.

As DNA, the CDR3 is TGCGCCAGCAGTCAACCCCGTACGGGGAGGACTGAAGCTTTCTTT. Translated, it gives CASSQPRTGRTEAFF. V gene TRBV23-1 combines with J gene TRBJ1-1, with D unresolved. TRBV23-1 belongs to the ORF category, with a function that is uncertain. V was trimmed by 2 bases and J by 5 bases, leaving 15 bases between them. The CDR3 covers 15 residues.

V and J are TRBV11-2 and TRBJ2-7; 13 bases are shared with TRBD2. V lost 5 bases and J lost 1; bases outside the gene matches: 2. CDR1 SGHAT and CDR2 FQNNGV come from the germline V gene. There are 15 residues in the CDR3. CDR3 sequence (DNA): TGTGCCAGCAGCCTACTAGCGGGAGGGTCCTACGAGCAGTACTTC. Amino acid sequence: CASSLLAGGSYEQYF.

This chain links TRBV6-5 with TRBJ2-7, with 7 bases that match TRBD1. V lost 1 base and J lost 6; bases outside the gene matches: 12. The CDR3 contains 16 residues. CDR1 is MNHEY, CDR2 SVGAGI, per germline. CDR3 bases: TGTGCCAGCAGTTACTGGCCCGGGACAGAGACCGCCGAGCAGTACTTC. It yields the protein CASSYWPGTETAEQYF.

The chain carries TRBV2 and TRBJ2-7; TRBD2 aligns across 8 bases. There are 13 residues in the CDR3. The germline gives CDR1 SNHLY, CDR2 FYNNEI. The V and J ends lost 6 bases and 4 bases, in that order; junction bases with no gene match: 5. The CDR3 here is CASRSGGGYEQYF. The DNA of the CDR3 is TGTGCCAGCAGGTCGGGGGGGGGATACGAGCAGTACTTC.

This chain joins TRBV27 and TRBJ1-5; D is perhaps TRBD1 (6 bases). V lost 6 bases to trimming and J lost 1 base, with 19 bases between them. There are 17 residues in the CDR3. From germline, CDR1 is MNHEY and CDR2 SMNVEV (reference sequence). The CDR3 sequence is CASRSLYRVGSNQPQHF. CDR3 nucleotide sequence: TGTGCCAGCAGATCCCTCTACAGGGTCGGGAGCAATCAGCCCCAGCATTTT.

The V and J genes are TRBV13 and TRBJ2-3; D is ambiguous. The CDR3 runs 13 residues. With 3 bases removed from V and 2 bases from J, the gap between germline ends came to 6 bases. Germline lookup yields CDR1 PRHDT and CDR2 FYEKMQ (reference sequence). The CDR3 spells CASSFSVTDTQYF. In DNA, the CDR3 is TGTGCCAGCAGCTTTTCAGTCACAGATACGCAGTATTTT.

V usage is TRBV5-4 and J usage is TRBJ1-2; TRBD1 matches 8 bases. In germline, CDR1 is SGHNT, CDR2 YYREEE (reference sequence). With 5 bases clipped from V and 2 bases from J, the junction kept 8 bases outside the gene matches. This CDR3 comprises 15 residues. CDR3: CASRPPQGANYGYTF. CDR3 sequence (DNA): TGTGCCAGCAGACCTCCGCAGGGGGCGAACTATGGCTACACCTTC.

This clone was found once. The chain couples TRBV7-2 to TRBJ1-2, with 10 positions matching TRBD1. Germline-derived CDR1 and CDR2 are SGHTA and FQGNSA. This CDR3 spans 16 amino acids. V shed 0 bases and J 6 bases; nucleotides not matched to a gene: 7. The CDR3 here is CASSLALGTGEDGYTF. CDR3 sequence (DNA): TGTGCCAGCAGCTTAGCCCTCGGGACAGGGGAGGATGGCTACACCTTC.

This clone came up once. J is TRBJ2-5 and V is TRBV9, with TRBD2 matching over 7 bases. V shed 3 bases, J shed 5 bases, and the junction held 10 bases outside the gene matches. Germline V gene sequence: CDR1 SGDLS, CDR2 YYNGEE. CDR3 length equals 15 residues. CDR3 amino acids: CASSGGRTSSETQYF. CDR3 bases: TGTGCCAGCAGCGGGGGCAGGACTAGTTCCGAGACCCAGTACTTC.

The chain couples TRBV5-1 to TRBJ2-1, with D maybe TRBD2 (5 bases). V was shortened by 2 bases and J by 1 base, with 7 bases between the two germline ends. This CDR3 has 14 residues. From germline, CDR1 is SGHRS and CDR2 YFSETQ. CDR3 region: CASSFGGSYNEQFF. The CDR3 DNA follows: TGCGCCAGCAGCTTCGGCGGGTCCTACAATGAGCAGTTCTTC.

The rearrangement uses TRBV7-2 and TRBJ2-2, with D possibly matching TRBD1 (5 bases). CDR3 size: 13 residues. V was pared by 4 bases and J by 13 bases, with 16 bases between. CDR1 and CDR2 from the germline V gene are SGHTA and FQGNSA. The CDR3 here is CASSSSARGSLFF. The CDR3 DNA sequence: TGTGCCAGCAGCTCCTCCGCTAGGGGTTCGCTGTTTTTT.

The chain is built from TRBV19 and TRBJ2-1; D perhaps matches TRBD2 (6 bases). Germline assignment: CDR1 LNHDA and CDR2 SQIVND (reference sequence). With 5 bases removed from V and 1 base from J, the gap between germline ends came to 15 bases. The CDR3 spans 16 residues. CDR3 coding DNA: TGTGCCAGTAGTCCATCTCAAGGGAGGTCCTACAATGAGCAGTTCTTC. It translates to CASSPSQGRSYNEQFF. Based on the CDR3 plus reference TRBV19 and TRBJ2-1, the full variable domain is DGGITQSPKYLFRKEGQNVTLSCEQNLNHDAMYWYRQDPGQGLRLIYYSQIVNDFQKGDIAEGYSVSREKKESFPLTVTSAQKNPTAFYLCASSPSQGRSYNEQFFGPGTRLTVL.

V gene TRBV6-4 combines with J gene TRBJ1-1; D possibly corresponds to TRBD1 (6 bases). The V and J ends lost 6 bases and 1 base respectively, with 12 bases between them. Germline values: CDR1 MRHNA, CDR2 SNTAGT. The CDR3 runs to 14 residues. The CDR3 here is CASRQDRANTEAFF. The DNA of the CDR3 is TGTGCCAGCAGACAGGACAGAGCGAACACTGAAGCTTTCTTT.

This clone was counted a single time. The rearrangement joins TRBV2 to TRBJ1-1, with D maybe TRBD1 (6 bases). The CDR3 is made up of 16 amino acids. CDR1 and CDR2 from the germline V gene are SNHLY and FYNNEI. The V end lost 4 bases, the J end lost 1 base, and 16 bases lay between the germline ends. The CDR3 bases are TGTGCCAGCAGTGCACGCTTTACAGGGACGAACACTGAAGCTTTCTTT. The encoded protein is CASSARFTGTNTEAFF. Filled out from reference TRBV2 and TRBJ1-1, the complete variable domain reads EPEVTQTPSHQVTQMGQEVILRCVPISNHLYFYWYRQILGQKVEFLVSFYNNEISEKSEIFDDQFSVERPDGSNFTLKIRSTKLEDSAMYFCASSARFTGTNTEAFFGQGTRLTVV.